The rows below give T cell receptor beta chains drawn from one sample of a study of blood T cell repertoires in COVID-19. Some clones are missing from TCRdb's copy, which holds only in-frame ones; the method was immunoSEQ multiplex PCR. The sample yields approximately 480,000 clones, around 87% seen once. Material for sequencing was PBMCs or T cells enriched from blood (not recorded which). The receptors come from a woman aged 18-30 years who had recovered from COVID-19. The CDR3 runs from the conserved cysteine through the conserved F or W. A D gene is named only where the DNA matches it firmly. Clone size appears in some rows only: once, few, many, or a class for an expanded clone.

v_call	d_call	j_call	clone_size	cdr3_nt	cdr3_aa
TRBV5-4	TRBD2	TRBJ2-1	.	TGTGCCAGCAGCTACAACCAGGGAGGGGATGAGCAGTTCTTC	CASSYNQGGDEQFF
TRBV19	TRBD1	TRBJ2-7	.	TGTGCCAGTAGTTTCGGGACAGGTCCCTACGAGCAGTACTTC	CASSFGTGPYEQYF
TRBV3-1/TRBV3-2	.	TRBJ1-1	once	TGTGCCAGCAGCCAAGGACCCACAGGGCGTGAAGCTTTCTTT	CASSQGPTGREAFF
TRBV19	.	TRBJ1-2	.	TGTGCCAGTAGTCCCCGTGAGGGATTGTATGGCTACACCTTC	CASSPREGLYGYTF
TRBV2	TRBD1	TRBJ1-5	.	TGTGCCAGCAGTTTACTCCCGGGACAGGGTAATCAGCCCCAGCATTTT	CASSLLPGQGNQPQHF
TRBV6-5	TRBD2	TRBJ2-5	.	TGTGCCAGCAGGACAACCGGGGGGGCTACGGAGACCCAGTACTTC	CASRTTGGATETQYF
TRBV27	.	TRBJ1-5	few	TGTGCCAGCTCCCGACAGAGGAGCAATCAGCCCCAGCATTTT	CASSRQRSNQPQHF
TRBV10-3	.	TRBJ1-2	.	TGTGCCATCAAGGCGGATGGCTACACCTTC	CAIKADGYTF
TRBV6-1	.	TRBJ1-1	.	TGTGCCAGCAACGCGGAAGTTAAGAACACTGAAGCTTTCTTT	CASNAEVKNTEAFF
TRBV28	TRBD1	TRBJ1-6	few	TGTGCCAGCAGTCCAGGAGGCACAGGGGGCGCAGGGTCACCCCTCCACTTT	CASSPGGTGGAGSPLHF
TRBV15	TRBD1	TRBJ1-5	.	TGTGCCACCAGCACCGAGACAGGGGTGTTGGGTCAGCCCCAGCATTTT	CATSTETGVLGQPQHF
TRBV6-6	TRBD1	TRBJ1-2	.	TGTGCCAGCAGTCCCGGACAGGGAGGTAGAGGATGGTATGGCTACACCTTC	CASSPGQGGRGWYGYTF
TRBV19	.	TRBJ1-1	.	TGTGCCAGTAGCGGAATAGCAGCCTTGAACACTGAAGCTTTCTTT	CASSGIAALNTEAFF
TRBV25-1	.	TRBJ2-3	.	TGTGCCAGCATTAGCGCGGAAGATACGCAGTATTTT	CASISAEDTQYF
TRBV6-5	TRBD1	TRBJ1-5	.	TGTGCCAGCAGGTCAACAGGGGTTCGGCCCCAGCATTTT	CASRSTGVRPQHF
TRBV28	.	TRBJ1-2	.	TGTGCCAGCAGTTTAGGAGGCTATGGCTACACCTTC	CASSLGGYGYTF
TRBV27	.	TRBJ1-6	once	TGTGCCAGCAGTCTTAAAGGGGATTCACCCCTCCACTTT	CASSLKGDSPLHF
TRBV7-9	TRBD1	TRBJ1-2	.	TGTGCCAGCAGCTCTGGGACAGGCGCTACTAACTATGGCTACACCTTC	CASSSGTGATNYGYTF
TRBV4-1	TRBD2	TRBJ2-1	.	TGCGCCAGCAGCCAAGGACTAGCGGGGGTCTACAATGAGCAGTTCTTC	CASSQGLAGVYNEQFF
TRBV29-1	.	TRBJ1-1	.	TGCAGCGTTGGGGACCAGACAGGATGGTGGAACACTGAAGCTTTCTTT	CSVGDQTGWWNTEAFF
TRBV27	TRBD1	TRBJ1-2	.	TGTGCCAGCAGTTTAATCCAGGGGGCTTCGAACTATGGCTACACCTTC	CASSLIQGASNYGYTF
TRBV5-4	.	TRBJ1-2	.	TGTGCCAGCAGCTTGCCCGGGAATGACGGCTACACCTTC	CASSLPGNDGYTF
TRBV7-2	.	TRBJ2-3	.	TGTGCCAGCAGCCCCGGTAACGTAGATACGCAGTATTTT	CASSPGNVDTQYF
TRBV12-3/TRBV12-4	.	TRBJ1-1	.	TGTGCCAGCAGTTTAGGGGCCGCCGCTGAAGCTTTCTTT	CASSLGAAAEAFF
TRBV3-1/TRBV3-2	TRBD2	TRBJ2-1	once	TGTGCCAGCAGCCAAGAGGCTAGCGGGGGTGGTGAGCAGTTCTTC	CASSQEASGGGEQFF
TRBV20-1	.	TRBJ1-5	.	TGCAGTGCTAGTCGGGGGAGCAATCAGCCCCAGCATTTT	CSASRGSNQPQHF
TRBV18	TRBD1	TRBJ1-1	.	TGTGCCAGCTCACATAGCAGGGGGGAAGCTTTCTTT	CASSHSRGEAFF
TRBV9	.	TRBJ1-4	.	TGTGCCAGCAGCACCGACAGGTTTAATGAAAAACTGTTTTTT	CASSTDRFNEKLFF
TRBV11-3	TRBD1	TRBJ2-1	.	TGTGCCAGCAGCTCCGGCCCGGGACAGGGGACCAATGAGCAGTTCTTC	CASSSGPGQGTNEQFF
TRBV30	TRBD1	TRBJ1-6	.	TGTGCCATCGGACAGGGGGTAAGACCCCTCCACTTT	CAIGQGVRPLHF
TRBV5-1	TRBD2	TRBJ2-7	.	TGCGCCAGCAGCACCTGGGCGGGGGCCTACGAGCAGTACTTC	CASSTWAGAYEQYF
TRBV6-5	TRBD1	TRBJ2-7	.	TGTGCCAGCAAATTGGGACAGGGCTACGAGCAGTACTTC	CASKLGQGYEQYF